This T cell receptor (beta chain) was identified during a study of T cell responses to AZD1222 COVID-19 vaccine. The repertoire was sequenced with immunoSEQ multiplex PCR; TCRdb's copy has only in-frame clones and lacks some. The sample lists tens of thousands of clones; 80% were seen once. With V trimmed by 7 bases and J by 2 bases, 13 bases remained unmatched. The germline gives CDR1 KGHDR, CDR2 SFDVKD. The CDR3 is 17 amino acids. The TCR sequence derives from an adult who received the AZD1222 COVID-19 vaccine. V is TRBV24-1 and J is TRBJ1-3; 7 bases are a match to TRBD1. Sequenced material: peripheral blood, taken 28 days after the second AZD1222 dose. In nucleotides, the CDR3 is TGTGCCACCAGAACCTCGACTCAGGGGGTTACTGGAAACACCATATATTTT. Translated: CATRTSTQGVTGNTIYF.